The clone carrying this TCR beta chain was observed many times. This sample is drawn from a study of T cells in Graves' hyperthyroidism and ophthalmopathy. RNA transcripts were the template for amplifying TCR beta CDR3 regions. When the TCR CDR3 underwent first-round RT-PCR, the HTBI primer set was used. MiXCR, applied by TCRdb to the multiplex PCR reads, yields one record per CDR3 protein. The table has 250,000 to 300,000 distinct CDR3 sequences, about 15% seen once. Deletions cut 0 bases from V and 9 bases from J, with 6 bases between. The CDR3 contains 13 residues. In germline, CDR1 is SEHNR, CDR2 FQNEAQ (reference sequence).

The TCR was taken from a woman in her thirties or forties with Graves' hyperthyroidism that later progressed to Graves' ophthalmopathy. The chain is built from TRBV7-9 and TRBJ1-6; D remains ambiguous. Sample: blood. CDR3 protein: CASSLASPSPLHF. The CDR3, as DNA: TGTGCCAGCAGCTTAGCCTCCCCTTCACCCCTCCACTTT.